These 15 T cell receptor beta chains came from one sample sequenced in a study of blood T cells in healthy people across ages. PCR was performed a second time for roughly 6 to 12 cycles using a sample-barcoded 5' primer and a J-beta primer mix. TCRdb re-called the 5' RACE reads through MiXCR, storing one row per CDR3 protein. The sample lists about a million distinct CDR3 sequences; 35% to 40% were seen once. The sample comprised blood. These receptors came from a man aged 18 to 29 in good health.

This clonotype was detected only a few times. The chain uses TRBV4-1 and TRBJ2-1; D uncertain. Germline CDR1 and CDR2: MGHRA and YSYEKL. This CDR3 is built from 16 residues. Trimming left V 1 base short and J 5 bases short, with 15 bases between. The CDR3 nucleotides read TGCGCCAGCAGCCAAGTTACAGCCGGGTTAGACAATGAGCAGTTCTTC. Residues: CASSQVTAGLDNEQFF.

The chain carries TRBV7-2 and TRBJ1-1, with 9 positions matching TRBD1. Germline V lookup: CDR1 SGHTA, CDR2 FQGNSA. This CDR3 is 16 amino acids long. V trimming: 5 bases; J trimming: 4 bases; junction bases outside the gene matches: 11. This CDR3 reads CASSTDRGGRSTEAFF. The CDR3 coding sequence is TGTGCCAGCAGCACTGACAGGGGGGGCAGGTCCACTGAAGCTTTCTTT. The complete variable domain, with remaining parts taken from reference TRBV7-2 and TRBJ1-1, reads GAGVSQSPSNKVTEKGKDVELRCDPISGHTALYWYRQSLGQGLEFLIYFQGNSAPDKSGLPSDRFSAERTGGSVSTLTIQRTQQEDSAVYLCASSTDRGGRSTEAFFGQGTRLTVV.

This clonotype showed up just a few times. The chain combines TRBV24-1 with TRBJ2-1; TRBD1 aligns across 9 bases. CDR3 length: 15 amino acids. Germline-derived CDR1 and CDR2 are KGHDR and SFDVKD. Trimming at V came to 2 bases and at J to 5 bases, leaving 3 bases not matched to a gene. In DNA, the CDR3 is TGTGCCACCAGTGATTCCGGGACAGGGCACAATGAGCAGTTCTTC. Amino acid sequence: CATSDSGTGHNEQFF.

The V call is TRBV29-1, the J call TRBJ2-2, with 7 bases fitting TRBD2. V gave up 5 bases and J gave up 7 bases; unmatched junction bases: 1. CDR1 SQVTM and CDR2 ANQGSEA come from the germline V gene. The CDR3 has 11 residues. The CDR3 reads CSVSGVGELFF. For the CDR3, the DNA is TGCAGCGTTAGCGGGGTCGGGGAGCTGTTTTTT.

The chain employs TRBV7-2 and TRBJ2-5; 14 bases are a match to TRBD2. The J call may be wrong; the DNA end is better matched by TRBJ2-7. The CDR3 consists of 16 residues. In germline, CDR1 is SGHTA, CDR2 FQGNSA. The CDR3 region is CASSSRTSGGIPEQYF. The CDR3 DNA sequence: TGTGCCAGCAGCTCCCGGACTAGCGGGGGGATTCCCGAGCAGTACTTC.

Only a few counts were recorded for this clonotype. The genes are TRBV12-3 or TRBV12-4 and TRBJ1-6; tentatively, D is TRBD1 (5 bases). The CDR3 has 14 residues. The V end lost 9 bases, the J end lost 1 base, and 10 bases lay between the germline ends. The CDR3 loop is CASGGGSYNSPLHF. The DNA of the CDR3 is TGTGCCAGTGGGGGGGGGTCCTATAATTCACCCCTCCACTTT.

The gene calls are TRBV9 and TRBJ2-1; 12 positions match TRBD2. The germline gives CDR1 SGDLS, CDR2 YYNGEE. CDR3 length: 16 residues. J gave up 4 bases and V 3 bases, and 5 bases lay outside the gene matches. The CDR3 nucleotides read TGTGCCAGCAGCGAACTAGCGGGGGGCCATTACAATGAGCAGTTCTTC. Translated, it gives CASSELAGGHYNEQFF.

This clonotype was seen more than once but under ten times. The rearrangement uses TRBV5-1 and TRBJ2-1; D gene uncertain. The CDR3 is 14 amino acids. Trimming took 5 bases from V and 4 from J, leaving 13 bases between them. CDR1 and CDR2 from the germline V gene are SGHRS and YFSETQ. The CDR3 region has the DNA TGCGCCAGCAGGTCGGAGTTGCTGTACAATGAGCAGTTCTTC. Translation: CASRSELLYNEQFF.

Details on this clonotype: It may be a read error: a sequence one base away is much more abundant. This sequence joins TRBV7-8 and TRBJ2-3; no clear D. The CDR3 runs 15 residues. Germline V CDR1 and CDR2: SGHVS, FQNEAQ. The V end lost 5 bases, the J end lost 3 bases, and 15 bases lay between the germline ends. DNA of the CDR3: TGTGCCAGCAGCGTAGTCCAGGCCCTAACAGATACGCAGTATTTT. Translating gives CASSVVQALTDTQYF.

The chain recombines TRBV5-1 with TRBJ2-3; the match to TRBD2 covers 7 bases. The CDR3 extends over 14 amino acids. Germline V gene lookup returns CDR1 SGHRS and CDR2 YFSETQ. The trim removed 4 bases at V and 4 bases at J, leaving 6 bases unmatched. CDR3 region: CASSVQGGADTQYF. Written as DNA, the CDR3 is TGCGCCAGCAGCGTGCAGGGAGGGGCAGATACGCAGTATTTT.

In nucleotides, the CDR3 is TGTGCCAGCAGTTACTCGGACACACAGAACACTGAAGCTTTCTTT. It yields the protein CASSYSDTQNTEAFF. The chain employs TRBV6-2 or TRBV6-3 and TRBJ1-1, with D possibly being TRBD1 (5 bases). Germline V gene data show CDR1 as MNHEY and CDR2 as SVGEGT. This CDR3 spans 15 amino acids. V was pared by 0 bases and J by 1 base, with 9 bases between.

This clonotype was seen more than once but under ten times. The V call is TRBV29-1, the J call TRBJ1-1; TRBD1 is a possible D gene (5 bases). Germline CDR1 reads SQVTM; CDR2 reads ANQGSEA. CDR3 length: 11 amino acids. The V and J ends lost 4 bases and 5 bases respectively, with 8 bases between them. CDR3 loop: CSVGRGTEAFF. The CDR3 bases are TGCAGCGTTGGTCGGGGGACTGAAGCTTTCTTT.

The J gene is TRBJ2-4, the V gene TRBV7-2; perhaps TRBD1 as D (5 bases). V was shortened by 2 bases and J by 0 bases, with 11 bases between the two germline ends. This CDR3 has 16 amino acids. In germline, CDR1 is SGHTA, CDR2 FQGNSA. The CDR3 DNA sequence: TGTGCCAGCAGCTTACTATCAGGGTTAGCCAAAAACATTCAGTACTTC. Translated, it gives CASSLLSGLAKNIQYF.

This clonotype was observed a handful of times. The chain carries TRBV20-1 and TRBJ1-5; possible D gene TRBD1, 5 bases. The V gene's germline CDR1 is DFQATT and CDR2 SNEGSKA (reference sequence). Trimming left V 0 bases short and J 2 bases short, with 11 bases between. The CDR3 is 15 residues long. The CDR3 protein is CSARDGGSGNQPQHF. The CDR3 nucleotides read TGCAGTGCTAGAGATGGGGGGTCGGGCAATCAGCCCCAGCATTTT.

The table lists this clonotype with a few counts. The V gene is TRBV5-1, the J gene TRBJ2-1; D not resolved. CDR1 and CDR2 from the germline V gene are SGHRS and YFSETQ. Trimming pared 0 bases from V and 0 bases from J, leaving 13 bases between. The CDR3 consists of 17 residues. This CDR3 reads CASSLGPISSSYNEQFF. The CDR3 DNA follows: TGCGCCAGCAGCTTGGGGCCCATTTCGAGCTCCTACAATGAGCAGTTCTTC.